The sequence of this TCR beta chain was determined in a study of control samples from healthy donors and cancer patients. Only in-frame clones appear in the TCRdb table, and some are missing; sequencing was by immunoSEQ multiplex PCR. This table has 150,000 to 180,000 clones, around 96% appearing once. This CDR3 comprises 15 residues. J was trimmed by 5 bases and V by 4 bases; bases with no gene match: 9. The germline V gene has CDR1 SGHDT and CDR2 YYEEEE. Source material: blood. The TCR was taken from a man in his forties in good health. The V and J genes are TRBV5-6 and TRBJ2-3, with 8 bases that match TRBD1. CDR3 in DNA: TGTGCCAGCAGCCCCAGACAGGGGTGGAAAGATACGCAGTATTTT. Protein product: CASSPRQGWKDTQYF.